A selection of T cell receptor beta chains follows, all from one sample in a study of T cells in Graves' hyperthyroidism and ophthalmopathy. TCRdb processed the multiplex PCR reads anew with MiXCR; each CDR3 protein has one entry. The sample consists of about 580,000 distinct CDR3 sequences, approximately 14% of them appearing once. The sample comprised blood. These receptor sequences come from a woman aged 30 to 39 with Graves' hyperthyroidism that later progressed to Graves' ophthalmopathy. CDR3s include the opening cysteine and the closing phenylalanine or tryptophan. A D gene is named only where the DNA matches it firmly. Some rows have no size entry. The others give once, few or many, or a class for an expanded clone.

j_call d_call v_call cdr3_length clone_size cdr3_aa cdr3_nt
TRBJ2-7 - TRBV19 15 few CASSIVKAEAYEQYF TGTGCCAGTAGTATAGTAAAAGCGGAAGCCTACGAGCAGTACTTC
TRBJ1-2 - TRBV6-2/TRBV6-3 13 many CASSYRSNNGYTF TGTGCCAGCAGTTACAGGAGTAATAATGGCTACACCTTC
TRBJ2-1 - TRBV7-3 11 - CASSLGAEQFF TGTGCCAGCAGCCTAGGGGCTGAGCAGTTCTTC
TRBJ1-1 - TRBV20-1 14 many CSARWGAVGTEAFF TGCAGTGCTAGATGGGGGGCGGTTGGCACTGAAGCTTTCTTT
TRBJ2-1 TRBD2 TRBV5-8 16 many CASSPTTSGRENEQFF TGTGCCAGCAGCCCAACCACTAGCGGGAGGGAGAATGAGCAGTTCTTC
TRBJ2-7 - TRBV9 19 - CASPQPPGRWKGSSYEQYF TGTGCCAGCCCGCAACCCCCGGGACGCTGGAAGGGGAGCTCCTACGAGCAGTACTTC
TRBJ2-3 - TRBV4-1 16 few CASSQEASASTDTQYF TGCGCCAGCAGCCAAGAGGCTAGCGCCAGCACAGATACGCAGTATTTT
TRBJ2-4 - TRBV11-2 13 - CASSNDLWGIQYF TGTGCCAGCAGCAACGACCTATGGGGCATTCAGTACTTC
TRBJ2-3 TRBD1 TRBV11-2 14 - CASSGGDRGPQQYF TGTGCCAGCAGCGGCGGGGACAGGGGACCTCAGCAGTATTTT
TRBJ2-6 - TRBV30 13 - CAWRISGANVLTF TGTGCCTGGAGAATTAGTGGGGCCAACGTCCTGACTTTC
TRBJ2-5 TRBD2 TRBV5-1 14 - CASSGGLARETQYF TGCGCCAGCAGCGGGGGACTAGCGCGGGAGACCCAGTACTTC
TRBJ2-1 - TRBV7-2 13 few CASSLLNNNEQFF TGTGCCAGCAGCTTACTCAATAACAATGAGCAGTTCTTC
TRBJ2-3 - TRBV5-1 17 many CASSLGGAGHYTDTQYF TGCGCCAGCAGCTTGGGAGGAGCGGGACACTACACAGATACGCAGTATTTT
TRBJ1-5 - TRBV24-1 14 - CATSGGRVNQPQHF TGTGCCACCAGTGGGGGACGGGTTAATCAGCCCCAGCATTTT
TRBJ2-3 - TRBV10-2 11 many CASSEGDTQYF TGTGCCAGCAGTGAAGGTGATACGCAGTATTTT
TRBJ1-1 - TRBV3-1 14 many CASSQDGSNTEAFF TGTGCCAGCAGCCAAGATGGAAGCAACACTGAAGCTTTCTTT
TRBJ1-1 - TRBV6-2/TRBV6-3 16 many CASSYSGGRVGDEAFF TGTGCCAGCAGTTACTCGGGTGGCCGGGTCGGCGATGAAGCTTTCTTT
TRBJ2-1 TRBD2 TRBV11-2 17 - CASSSRSGTSEYNEQFF TGTGCCAGCAGCTCGAGATCCGGGACTAGCGAGTACAATGAGCAGTTCTTC
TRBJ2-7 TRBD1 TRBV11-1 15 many CASSLGTGISYEQYF TGTGCCAGCAGCTTAGGGACAGGGATTTCCTACGAGCAGTACTTC
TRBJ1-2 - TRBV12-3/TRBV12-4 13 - CASSSGGRYGYTF TGTGCCAGCAGTTCGGGGGGGAGGTATGGCTACACCTTC
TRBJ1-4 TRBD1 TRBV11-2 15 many CASSQGAGGNEKLFF TGTGCCAGCAGTCAGGGGGCAGGGGGCAATGAAAAACTGTTTTTT
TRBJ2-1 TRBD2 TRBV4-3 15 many CASSQGSGRGNEQFF TGCGCCAGCAGCCAAGGTAGCGGGAGGGGTAATGAGCAGTTCTTC
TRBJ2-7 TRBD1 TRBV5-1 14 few CASSQTGQAYEQYF TGCGCCAGCAGCCAAACGGGACAGGCCTACGAGCAGTACTTC
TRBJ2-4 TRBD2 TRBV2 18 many CASILHGLAGPTKNIQYF TGTGCCAGCATTCTTCACGGACTAGCGGGCCCGACCAAAAACATTCAGTACTTC
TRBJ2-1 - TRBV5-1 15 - CASSLSGNTYNEQFF TGCGCCAGCAGCTTGAGCGGAAACACCTACAATGAGCAGTTCTTC
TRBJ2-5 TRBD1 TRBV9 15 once CASSAQGQGGETQYF TGTGCCAGCAGCGCCCAGGGACAGGGAGGGGAGACCCAGTACTTC
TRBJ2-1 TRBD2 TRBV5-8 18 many CASSTKAGRSGSYNEQFF TGTGCCAGCAGCACTAAAGCGGGGAGATCGGGGTCCTACAATGAGCAGTTCTTC
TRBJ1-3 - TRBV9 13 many CASRPSSGNTIYF TGTGCCAGCAGACCCTCATCTGGAAACACCATATATTTT
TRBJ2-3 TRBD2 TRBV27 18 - CDSSPRGTSGHITDTQYF TGTGACAGCAGCCCAAGGGGGACTAGCGGCCATATCACAGATACGCAGTATTTT
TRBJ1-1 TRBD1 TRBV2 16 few CARLPGTGVWNTEAFF TGTGCCAGGCTACCAGGGACAGGGGTGTGGAATACTGAAGCTTTCTTT
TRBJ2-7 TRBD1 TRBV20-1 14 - CSADTGGRFYEQYF TGCAGTGCAGATACAGGGGGAAGGTTCTACGAGCAGTACTTC
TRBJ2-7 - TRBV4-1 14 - CASSRGAETYEQYF TGCGCCAGCAGCCGAGGTGCAGAAACCTACGAGCAGTACTTC
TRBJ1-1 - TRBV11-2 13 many CASSRPWSTEAFF TGTGCCAGCAGTCGACCTTGGTCCACTGAAGCTTTCTTT
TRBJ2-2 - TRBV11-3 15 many CAIPLNRENTGELFF TGTGCCATTCCACTAAACCGGGAGAACACCGGGGAGCTGTTTTTT
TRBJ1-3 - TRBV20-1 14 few CSARDGVSGNTIYF TGCAGTGCTAGAGATGGGGTCTCTGGAAACACCATATATTTT
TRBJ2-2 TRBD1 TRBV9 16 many CASSPRTGTNTGELFF TGTGCCAGCAGCCCCCGGACAGGGACGAACACCGGGGAGCTGTTTTTT
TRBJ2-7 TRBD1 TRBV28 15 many CASSLVSGQGGQQYF TGTGCCAGCAGCCTTGTCTCGGGACAGGGGGGGCAGCAGTACTTC
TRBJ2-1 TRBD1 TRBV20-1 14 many CSAPGQGAWNEQFF TGCAGTGCACCTGGACAGGGGGCTTGGAATGAGCAGTTCTTC
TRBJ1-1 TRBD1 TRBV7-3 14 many CASSRGGTGTEAFF TGTGCCAGCAGCCGAGGGGGCACAGGCACTGAAGCTTTCTTT
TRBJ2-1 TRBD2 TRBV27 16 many CASSPLAGEGYNEQFF TGTGCCAGCAGTCCCCTAGCGGGAGAGGGTTACAATGAGCAGTTCTTC
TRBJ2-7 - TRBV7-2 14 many CASSLVSGTYEQYF TGTGCCAGCAGCTTAGTTTCAGGGACCTACGAGCAGTACTTC
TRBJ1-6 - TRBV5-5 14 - CASSFAQGNSPLHF TGTGCCAGCAGCTTCGCACAGGGTAATTCACCCCTCCACTTT
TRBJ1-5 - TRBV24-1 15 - CATSDVGAGNQPQHF TGTGCCACCAGTGATGTTGGGGCAGGCAATCAGCCCCAGCATTTT
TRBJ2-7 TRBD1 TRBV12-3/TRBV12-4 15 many CASVGRDSLSYEQYF TGTGCGTCAGTAGGCAGGGACAGCCTCTCCTACGAGCAGTACTTC
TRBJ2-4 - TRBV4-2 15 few CASSQVESAKNIQYF TGTGCCAGCAGCCAAGTCGAAAGTGCCAAAAACATTCAGTACTTC
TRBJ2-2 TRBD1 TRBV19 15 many CASSPRTGVTGELFF TGTGCCAGTAGTCCTCGGACAGGGGTGACCGGGGAGCTGTTTTTT
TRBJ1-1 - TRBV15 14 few CATRMGVVGTEAFF TGTGCCACCAGAATGGGGGTGGTGGGCACTGAAGCTTTCTTT
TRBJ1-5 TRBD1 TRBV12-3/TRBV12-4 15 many CASRTGGFNNQPQHF TGTGCCAGCAGGACAGGGGGCTTCAACAATCAGCCCCAGCATTTT
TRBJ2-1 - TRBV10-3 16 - CAISRGNSGHSDEQFF TGTGCCATCAGTCGGGGGAACTCTGGGCACTCCGATGAGCAGTTCTTC
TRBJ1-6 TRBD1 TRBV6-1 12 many CAIGQGGSPLHF TGTGCCATCGGACAGGGGGGTTCACCCCTCCACTTT
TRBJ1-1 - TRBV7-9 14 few CASSLVREYTEAFF TGTGCCAGCAGCTTAGTGAGGGAGTACACTGAAGCTTTCTTT
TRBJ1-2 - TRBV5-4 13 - CASSAIGSYGYTF TGTGCCAGCAGCGCTATTGGCTCCTATGGCTACACCTTC
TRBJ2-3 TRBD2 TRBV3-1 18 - CASSQDPQREYISDTQYF TGTGCCAGCAGCCAAGATCCTCAGCGGGAGTATATCTCAGATACGCAGTATTTT
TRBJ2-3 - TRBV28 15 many CASSFLGAGTDTQYF TGTGCCAGCAGTTTTCTGGGGGCCGGAACAGATACGCAGTATTTT